The 16 T cell receptor beta chains presented below share a single source sample, sequenced in a study of cytomegalovirus exposure and HLA in healthy donors. Generated by immunoSEQ multiplex PCR, the TCRdb table keeps only in-frame clones and is missing some. This sample has about 240,000 clones, with around 85% found just once. Sequenced sample: PBMCs. The receptor source for this set is a woman aged 25-40 years in good health and CMV-seropositive.

This clone was seen once. The chain carries TRBV10-3 and TRBJ2-7; possible D gene TRBD1, 7 bases. Per the germline V gene, CDR1 is ENHRY and CDR2 is SYGVKD. This CDR3 has 12 residues. Trimming left V 9 bases short and J 6 bases short, with 15 bases between. This CDR3 reads CAIEAGGSEQYF. The CDR3 bases are TGTGCCATTGAGGCAGGGGGGAGCGAGCAGTACTTC.

The chain joins TRBV29-1 to TRBJ1-1; 10 nucleotides agree with TRBD1. This CDR3 contains 16 residues. Germline CDR1 and CDR2: SQVTM and ANQGSEA. V shed 3 bases and J 0 bases; nucleotides not matched to a gene: 7. The DNA of the CDR3 is TGCAGCGTTGATCCCGGGACAGGGGATTTGAACACTGAAGCTTTCTTT. Its protein is CSVDPGTGDLNTEAFF.

As DNA, the CDR3 is TGTGCCAGTAGTACCCAGTCACCCCGCGGCGGAGTAATATGGGGCTACACCTTC. Translation: CASSTQSPRGGVIWGYTF. The chain has TRBV19 and TRBJ1-2; D is ambiguous. The germline V gene has CDR1 LNHDA and CDR2 SQIVND (reference sequence). Trimming removed 4 bases at V and 8 bases at J, with 29 bases between. The CDR3 sequence is 18 residues long.

The rearrangement joins TRBV7-9 to TRBJ2-7; no clear D. V shed 1 base and J shed 5 bases, with 9 bases lying between them. Germline CDR1 and CDR2: SEHNR and FQNEAQ (reference sequence). CDR3 length equals 13 residues. The CDR3 sequence: CASSLEVTNEQYF. The CDR3 DNA reads as TGTGCCAGCAGCTTAGAAGTGACAAACGAGCAGTACTTC.

This rearrangement joins TRBV27 to TRBJ1-1; perhaps TRBD1 as D (6 bases). V was cut by 4 bases and J by 0 bases, with 12 bases left in between. Germline loops: CDR1 MNHEY, CDR2 SMNVEV (reference sequence). The CDR3 has 15 amino acids. The CDR3 DNA sequence: TGTGCCAGCAGTTCTCCGGGACACCTGAACACTGAAGCTTTCTTT. Translation gives CASSSPGHLNTEAFF.

This clone was found once. The CDR3 region is CASSYQKYEQYF. CDR3 nucleotide sequence: TGTGCCAGCAGTTACCAGAAATACGAGCAGTACTTC. The V call is TRBV6-6, the J call TRBJ2-7; D ambiguous. Looked up from germline, CDR1 is MNHNY and CDR2 is SVGAGI (reference sequence). The CDR3 totals 12 residues. Trimming shortened V by 2 bases and J by 4 bases, and 6 bases separated the two germline ends.

This clone was counted only a few times. V usage is TRBV6-4 and J usage is TRBJ2-7, with 7 bases aligning to TRBD1. The germline gives CDR1 MRHNA, CDR2 SNTAGT. After removal of 3 bases from V and 6 bases from J, the junction contained 5 bases not matched to a gene. This CDR3 has 13 amino acids. The chain's CDR3 is CASSEPTGCEQYF. CDR3 DNA: TGTGCCAGCAGTGAGCCGACAGGGTGCGAGCAGTACTTC.

The chain joins TRBV30 to TRBJ1-2; 8 nucleotides line up with TRBD1. Germline V CDR1 and CDR2: GTSNPN, SVGIG (reference sequence). V shed 7 bases and J 4 bases; nucleotides not matched to a gene: 8. The CDR3 has 13 residues. CDR3 in amino acids: CASDRGFGYGYTF. CDR3 sequence (DNA): TGTGCCTCTGACAGGGGATTTGGCTATGGCTACACCTTC. Complete variable domain (other parts from reference TRBV30 and TRBJ1-2): SQTIHQWPATLVQPVGSPLSLECTVEGTSNPNLYWYRQAAGRGLQLLFYSVGIGQISSEVPQNLSASRPQDRQFILSSKKLLLSDSGFYLCASDRGFGYGYTFGSGTRLTVV.

The chain recombines TRBV6-5 with TRBJ1-2, with D possibly TRBD1 on 5 matching bases. V lost 8 bases and J lost 4, with 14 bases in between. This CDR3 has 13 residues. The germline V gene has CDR1 MNHEY and CDR2 SVGAGI. The DNA of the CDR3 is TGTGCCAGCGGGGGGGGGTCGGCCTATGGCTACACCTTC. This sequence encodes CASGGGSAYGYTF.

For the CDR3, the DNA is TGTGCCTGGTCTTCTGGGACAGACTACGAGCAGTACTTC. As protein: CAWSSGTDYEQYF. The V call is TRBV30, the J call TRBJ2-7; 7 bases are shared with TRBD1. With V trimmed by 5 bases and J by 3 bases, 7 bases remained unmatched. This CDR3 region has 13 residues. Germline V lookup: CDR1 GTSNPN, CDR2 SVGIG (reference sequence).

The chain is built from TRBV6-1 and TRBJ2-7; 9 nucleotides agree with TRBD2. The junction had 7 bases not matched to a gene; V was cut back by 6 bases and J by 4 bases. The CDR3 has 14 amino acids. The germline V gene encodes CDR1 MNHNS and CDR2 SASEGT. DNA of the CDR3: TGTGCCAGCAGCGCGGGGGGGTGGATTTACGAGCAGTACTTC. This codes for CASSAGGWIYEQYF.

The chain employs TRBV2 and TRBJ2-7, with D possibly being TRBD1 (6 bases). Germline values: CDR1 SNHLY, CDR2 FYNNEI. Trimming pared 8 bases from V and 6 bases from J, leaving 17 bases between. This CDR3 comprises 13 residues. The CDR3 coding sequence is TGTGCCAGCGGACAGCCCCCCTTGGCCGAGCAGTACTTC. Amino acid sequence: CASGQPPLAEQYF.

J is TRBJ2-7 and V is TRBV27, with 7 bases matching TRBD1. CDR1 is MNHEY and CDR2 is SMNVEV in the germline V gene (reference sequence). The CDR3 has 12 residues. After removal of 8 bases from V and 5 bases from J, the junction contained 6 bases not matched to a gene. The CDR3: CASSEGANEQYF. The CDR3 DNA is TGTGCCAGCTCAGAGGGGGCTAACGAGCAGTACTTC.

The chain employs TRBV6-5 and TRBJ2-7; the D gene is possibly TRBD1 (6 bases). CDR3 size: 16 residues. V shed 0 bases and J shed 3 bases, with 15 bases lying between them. Germline lookup yields CDR1 MNHEY and CDR2 SVGAGI. The DNA for the CDR3 is TGTGCCAGCAGTTACTCGAGGTTAGGGGGAGACTACGAGCAGTACTTC. Translation gives CASSYSRLGGDYEQYF.

This chain uses TRBV5-1 with TRBJ2-7; 8 positions match TRBD2. The germline gives CDR1 SGHRS, CDR2 YFSETQ. J was trimmed by 3 bases and V by 4 bases; bases with no gene match: 12. The CDR3 is made up of 16 amino acids. CDR3 DNA sequence: TGCGCCAGCAGCCTAAGCGGGGCGAGCGGGGGCTACGAGCAGTACTTC. This gives the protein CASSLSGASGGYEQYF.

The genes are TRBV5-1 and TRBJ2-7; 10 bases align to TRBD2. Germline CDR1 and CDR2: SGHRS and YFSETQ. The CDR3 runs 15 residues. V shed 5 bases, J shed 2 bases, and the junction held 7 bases outside the gene matches. The CDR3 loop is CASSSLAGVTYEQYF. As DNA, the CDR3 is TGCGCCAGCAGTTCCCTAGCGGGAGTAACCTACGAGCAGTACTTC.